This T cell receptor beta chain was recovered during a study of cytomegalovirus exposure and HLA in healthy donors. Points from the study as a whole: Productive status was seen about 87% or about 30% of the time for most TCR beta V segments in an earlier analysis. TCR beta V- and J-gene trimming was later associated with a missense DCLRE1C variant.

The PCR used 60 Vbeta and 13 Jbeta primers. Generated by immunoSEQ multiplex PCR, the TCRdb table keeps only in-frame clones and is missing some. The sample records 200,000 to 250,000 clones, 65% to 90% being singletons. As for the donors, each was a healthy bone marrow donor. Remarks on this clone: The antigen is undetermined.

This receptor was identified in a girl under 18 in good health and CMV-seronegative. Sequenced material: PBMCs.

The CDR3 DNA reads as TGTGCCAGCAGTCCGACGACAGGGGGAATAGCCAGCGAGCAGTACTTC. Translation gives CASSPTTGGIASEQYF. The chain has TRBV28 and TRBJ2-7, with TRBD1 matching 9 bases. Germline CDR1 and CDR2: MDHEN and SYDVKM. This CDR3 region has 16 residues. V trimming: 5 bases; J trimming: 6 bases; junction bases outside the gene matches: 14.